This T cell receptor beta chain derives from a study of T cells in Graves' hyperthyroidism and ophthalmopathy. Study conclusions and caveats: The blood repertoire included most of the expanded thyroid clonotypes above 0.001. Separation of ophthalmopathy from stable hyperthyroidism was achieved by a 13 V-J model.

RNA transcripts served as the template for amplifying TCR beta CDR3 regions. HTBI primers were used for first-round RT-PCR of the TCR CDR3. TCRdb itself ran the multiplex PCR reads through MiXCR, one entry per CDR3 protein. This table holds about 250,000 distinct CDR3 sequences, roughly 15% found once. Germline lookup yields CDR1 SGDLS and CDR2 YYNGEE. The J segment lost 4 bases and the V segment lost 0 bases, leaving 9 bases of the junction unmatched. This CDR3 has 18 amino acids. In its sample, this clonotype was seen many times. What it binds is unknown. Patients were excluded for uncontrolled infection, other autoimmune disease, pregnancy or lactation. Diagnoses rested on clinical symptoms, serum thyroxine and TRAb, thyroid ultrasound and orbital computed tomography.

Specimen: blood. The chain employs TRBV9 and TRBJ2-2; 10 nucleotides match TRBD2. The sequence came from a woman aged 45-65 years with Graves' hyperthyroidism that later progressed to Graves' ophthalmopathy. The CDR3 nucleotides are TGTGCCAGCAGCGTAGGCCCCAGCGGGAGGGCCAGCACCGGGGAGCTGTTTTTT. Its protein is CASSVGPSGRASTGELFF.